A single sample is the source of the 16 T cell receptor beta chains below, sequenced in a study of cytomegalovirus exposure and HLA in healthy donors. This PCR relied on a set of 60 Vbeta primers and 13 Jbeta primers. Some clones are missing from TCRdb's copy, which holds only in-frame ones; the method was immunoSEQ multiplex PCR. This sample has approximately 98,000 clones; 74% occur once, and the top ten carry about 1.7%. Sequencing input: PBMCs. All receptors come from a male donor in good health and CMV-seronegative.

This chain uses TRBV7-2 with TRBJ2-7, with D possibly being TRBD1 (5 bases). Germline values: CDR1 SGHTA, CDR2 FQGNSA. This CDR3 comprises 13 residues. V shed 5 bases and J shed 3 bases, with 11 bases lying between them. The CDR3 sequence: CASSPQDSYEQYF. CDR3 DNA sequence: TGTGCCAGCAGCCCCCAAGACAGCTACGAGCAGTACTTC.

The chain is built from TRBV7-9 and TRBJ2-7; D may be TRBD2 (5 bases). V lost 1 base, J lost 2 bases, and 12 bases lay in between. This CDR3 has 15 residues. Per the germline V gene, CDR1 is SEHNR and CDR2 is FQNEAQ (reference sequence). CDR3 amino acids: CASSLVLGVTYEQYF. The CDR3, as DNA: TGTGCCAGCAGCTTAGTATTGGGAGTGACCTACGAGCAGTACTTC.

This clone appeared once. The chain carries TRBV6-5 and TRBJ1-2; D is possibly TRBD1 (6 bases). Germline loops: CDR1 MNHEY, CDR2 SVGAGI. The CDR3 is 12 residues long. Trimming cost V 5 bases and J 3 bases, with 7 bases left between them. CDR3 nucleotides: TGTGCCAGCAGTAACAGGGACTATGGCTACACCTTC. Its translation is CASSNRDYGYTF.

This sequence joins TRBV19 and TRBJ1-2; D unclear. CDR1 is LNHDA and CDR2 is SQIVND in the germline V gene (reference sequence). CDR3 length: 13 amino acids. Trimming stripped 3 bases from V and 6 bases from J, with 11 bases between. The CDR3 region is CASSISGYDGYTF. The CDR3, as DNA: TGTGCCAGTAGTATCAGCGGGTACGATGGCTACACCTTC.

This clone was observed a single time. This rearrangement joins TRBV19 to TRBJ1-2; D not resolved. This CDR3 is 13 amino acids long. V shed 3 bases and J shed 8 bases, with 13 bases lying between them. Germline V lookup: CDR1 LNHDA, CDR2 SQIVND (reference sequence). The CDR3 DNA sequence: TGTGCCAGTAGTATCCCGGGAGGTGGAGGCTACACCTTC. Its translation is CASSIPGGGGYTF.

This clone was counted ten times or more. Within the sample, other DNA sequences also encode this same CDR3. V usage is TRBV4-1 and J usage is TRBJ2-7; D gene unclear. The CDR3 is 14 residues long. The germline V gene encodes CDR1 MGHRA and CDR2 YSYEKL. The V end lost 0 bases, the J end lost 2 bases, and 8 bases lay between the germline ends. The CDR3 DNA is TGCGCCAGCAGCCAAGATTTATCCGCCTACGAGCAGTACTTC. Protein sequence: CASSQDLSAYEQYF.

This chain uses TRBV27 with TRBJ1-5; 9 bases align to TRBD1. This CDR3 spans 16 amino acids. Trimming cost V 8 bases and J 3 bases; bases outside gene matches: 11. The V gene's germline CDR1 is MNHEY and CDR2 SMNVEV (reference sequence). The CDR3 reads CASRFSGTGLNQPQHF. The CDR3 DNA is TGTGCCAGCCGATTCTCCGGGACAGGGCTCAATCAGCCCCAGCATTTT.

V gene TRBV19 combines with J gene TRBJ1-2, with D possibly TRBD1 on 6 matching bases. The germline V gene encodes CDR1 LNHDA and CDR2 SQIVND (reference sequence). This CDR3 is 15 amino acids long. Deletions cut 2 bases from V and 5 bases from J, with 15 bases between. Written as DNA, the CDR3 is TGTGCCAGTAGTATATTCCTTGGACAGCGGTATGGCTACACCTTC. Amino acid sequence: CASSIFLGQRYGYTF.

This clone was seen a single time. The CDR3 region has the DNA TGTGCCAGCAGCTTAGGGGACAGTAATGAAAAACTGTTTTTT. Translated, it gives CASSLGDSNEKLFF. This chain links TRBV11-2 with TRBJ1-4; 7 positions agree with TRBD1. V lost 1 base, J lost 4 bases, and 0 bases stayed unmatched. This CDR3 has 14 amino acids. Per the germline V gene, CDR1 is SGHAT and CDR2 is FQNNGV.

A few counts support this clone. The J gene is TRBJ1-1, the V gene TRBV5-6; 11 nucleotides match TRBD1. Trimming took 4 bases from V and 8 from J; bases not matched to a gene: 7. There are 14 residues in the CDR3. The germline CDR1 and CDR2 sequences are SGHDT and YYEEEE. The CDR3 protein is CASSPTGTGGEAFF. The CDR3, as DNA: TGTGCCAGCAGCCCCACCGGGACAGGGGGAGAAGCTTTCTTT.

The chain couples TRBV9 to TRBJ2-3; 13 bases match TRBD2. CDR3 length equals 16 residues. The germline CDR1 and CDR2 sequences are SGDLS and YYNGEE. Unmatched junction bases numbered 3, after V lost 0 bases and J lost 5 bases. CDR3 coding DNA: TGTGCCAGCAGCGTAGAACTAGCGGGAGGGATAGATACGCAGTATTTT. The encoded protein is CASSVELAGGIDTQYF. The entire variable domain, with the rest obtained from reference TRBV9 and TRBJ2-3, is as follows: DSGVTQTPKHLITATGQRVTLRCSPRSGDLSVYWYQQSLDQGLQFLIQYYNGEERAKGNILERFSAQQFPDLHSELNLSSLELGDSALYFCASSVELAGGIDTQYFGPGTRLTVL.

The chain carries TRBV29-1 and TRBJ2-1; the match to TRBD1 covers 7 bases. The germline gives CDR1 SQVTM, CDR2 ANQGSEA. The CDR3 runs 16 residues. V lost 7 bases to trimming and J lost 0 bases; unmatched junction nucleotides: 12. CDR3 DNA: TGCAGCGCGAATCCGCGTGGACAGGTCTCCTACAATGAGCAGTTCTTC. It yields the protein CSANPRGQVSYNEQFF.

V and J are TRBV5-1 and TRBJ2-1; a weak D match, TRBD2 (6 bases). Germline V gene lookup returns CDR1 SGHRS and CDR2 YFSETQ. The CDR3 extends over 13 amino acids. The germline V and J ends were trimmed by 2 bases and 4 bases, with 7 bases remaining between them. The CDR3 DNA is TGCGCCAGCAGCTTCGGAGGGTACAATGAGCAGTTCTTC. Translated: CASSFGGYNEQFF. Together with reference TRBV5-1 and TRBJ2-1, the CDR3 gives the full variable domain: KAGVTQTPRYLIKTRGQQVTLSCSPISGHRSVSWYQQTPGQGLQFLFEYFSETQRNKGNFPGRFSGRQFSNSRSEMNVSTLELGDSALYLCASSFGGYNEQFFGPGTRLTVL.

On this clone itself: Other DNA sequences in the same sample also yield this CDR3. CDR3 nucleotide sequence: TGTGCCAGCAGTTTAGGACAGGGGAGCTACGAGCAGTACTTC. It yields the protein CASSLGQGSYEQYF. The chain carries TRBV28 and TRBJ2-7, with 9 bases matching TRBD1. CDR3 length: 14 amino acids. Per the germline V gene, CDR1 is MDHEN and CDR2 is SYDVKM. V shed 2 bases, J shed 3 bases, and the junction held 2 bases outside the gene matches. Full variable domain (outside the CDR3, taken from reference TRBV28 and TRBJ2-7): DVKVTQSSRYLVKRTGEKVFLECVQDMDHENMFWYRQDPGLGLRLIYFSYDVKMKEKGDIPEGYSVSREKKERFSLILESASTNQTSMYLCASSLGQGSYEQYFGPGTRLTVT.

This clone appeared a few times. The gene calls are TRBV6-5 and TRBJ1-3; D gene unclear. The CDR3 extends over 11 amino acids. V lost 10 bases to trimming and J lost 4 bases, with 8 bases between them. Germline lookup yields CDR1 MNHEY and CDR2 SVGAGI. The CDR3 DNA reads as TGTGCCACTACGGGAGGAAACACCATATATTTT. Translating it yields CATTGGNTIYF.

The chain has TRBV6-1 and TRBJ1-3; 9 nucleotides align to TRBD1. Germline V gene sequence: CDR1 MNHNS, CDR2 SASEGT. V gave up 4 bases and J gave up 1 base; unmatched junction bases: 5. The CDR3 sequence is 16 residues long. The CDR3 is CASSVGTGRSGNTIYF. CDR3 nucleotides: TGTGCCAGCAGTGTGGGGACAGGGAGATCTGGAAACACCATATATTTT.